Listed below are T cell receptor beta chains from one sample, sequenced in a study of shared clonotypes between healthy human individuals. Method: immunoSEQ multiplex PCR; TCRdb's copy keeps in-frame clones and lacks some. The table includes 2,500,000 or so clones, about 90% detected once. The specimen was naive CD4+ T cells from PBMCs. Receptor source: a man younger than 30 in good health. Some clones in this sample may be carry-over from other donors' samples. Each CDR3 is given with its conserved first and last residue. A D gene is named only where the DNA matches it firmly. Rows may omit the clone size; those that give it use once, few, many or a size class.

v_gene	j_gene	d_gene	abundance	CDR3aa	CDR3nt
TRBV28	TRBJ2-7	.	.	CASSAPGVGYEQYF	TGTGCCAGCAGTGCCCCGGGAGTTGGGTACGAGCAGTACTTC
TRBV2	TRBJ1-2	.	.	CASSDIRQNYGYTF	TGTGCCAGCAGTGATATACGGCAGAACTATGGCTACACCTTC
TRBV5-1	TRBJ2-7	TRBD2	.	CASSLGTSSSSYEQYF	TGCGCCAGCAGCTTGGGGACTAGCTCGAGCTCCTACGAGCAGTACTTC
TRBV28	TRBJ2-1	.	.	CASRTSGAYNEQFF	TGTGCCAGCAGAACCTCGGGGGCCTACAATGAGCAGTTCTTC
TRBV30	TRBJ2-2	TRBD2	.	CAWLGTSGSLDTGELFF	TGTGCCTGGCTTGGGACTAGCGGGAGTTTGGACACCGGGGAGCTGTTTTTT
TRBV7-8	TRBJ2-5	.	.	CASSPGAGSQETQYF	TGTGCCAGCAGCCCGGGGGCAGGCAGCCAAGAGACCCAGTACTTC
TRBV7-2	TRBJ2-1	TRBD2	.	CASSLVAGGPNEQFF	TGTGCCAGCAGCTTAGTAGCGGGAGGCCCCAATGAGCAGTTCTTC
TRBV27	TRBJ2-1	TRBD1	.	CASSLWTGGDEQFF	TGTGCCAGCAGTTTATGGACAGGGGGGGATGAGCAGTTCTTC
TRBV19	TRBJ1-5	.	.	CASGTQDGINQPQHF	TGTGCCAGCGGGACCCAGGACGGGATCAATCAGCCCCAGCATTTT
TRBV6-5	TRBJ1-2	TRBD1	.	CASSYSDRGGYTF	TGTGCCAGCAGTTACTCCGACAGGGGTGGCTACACCTTC
TRBV14	TRBJ1-5	.	.	CASSPGGPPGGQPQHF	TGTGCCAGCAGCCCGGGGGGGCCACCCGGAGGTCAGCCCCAGCATTTT
TRBV18	TRBJ1-1	.	.	CASSPGRDTEAFF	TGTGCCAGCTCCCCGGGTCGGGACACTGAAGCTTTCTTT
TRBV15	TRBJ1-1	.	few	CATSRGRERAFF	TGTGCCACCAGCAGAGGCAGGGAAAGAGCTTTCTTT
TRBV6-1	TRBJ2-3	.	.	CASSEAFRGGADTQYF	TGTGCCAGCAGTGAAGCGTTCAGGGGGGGGGCAGATACGCAGTATTTT
TRBV16	TRBJ2-7	TRBD1	.	CASSQGQAHYEQYF	TGTGCCAGCAGCCAAGGACAGGCCCACTACGAGCAGTACTTC
TRBV6-5	TRBJ2-7	TRBD2	.	CASSIAGRYYEQYF	TGTGCCAGCAGTATAGCGGGGAGGTACTACGAGCAGTACTTC
TRBV20-1	TRBJ2-3	.	.	CSALFTDTQYF	TGCAGTGCTCTCTTCACAGATACGCAGTATTTT
TRBV18	TRBJ2-7	.	.	CASSPTEPSYEQYF	TGTGCCAGCTCACCGACGGAGCCCTCCTACGAGCAGTACTTC
TRBV7-8	TRBJ1-5	TRBD1	.	CASSVTTGELSNQPQHF	TGTGCCAGCAGCGTAACCACAGGGGAACTGAGCAATCAGCCCCAGCATTTT
TRBV9	TRBJ2-3	TRBD2	.	CASSVGAGAADTQYF	TGTGCCAGCAGCGTAGGAGCGGGAGCTGCAGATACGCAGTATTTT
TRBV18	TRBJ2-3	.	.	CASSPQAVSTDTQYF	TGTGCCAGCTCACCGCAAGCGGTCTCCACAGATACGCAGTATTTT
TRBV6-5	TRBJ2-7	TRBD1	.	CASSRGTGYEQYF	TGTGCCAGCAGCCGGGGGACAGGGTACGAGCAGTACTTC
TRBV29-1	TRBJ1-2	.	.	CSVSEDRDKNGYTF	TGCAGCGTTTCAGAAGACCGGGACAAGAATGGCTACACCTTC
TRBV5-4	TRBJ2-7	TRBD1	.	CASSLRQGVEYEQYF	TGTGCCAGCAGCTTGCGACAGGGGGTAGAATACGAGCAGTACTTC
TRBV7-9	TRBJ2-2	.	.	CASSGRLLSHTGELFF	TGTGCCAGCAGCGGCAGGCTCCTCTCCCACACCGGGGAGCTGTTTTTT
TRBV5-1	TRBJ2-2	.	.	CASSLVPNTGELFF	TGCGCCAGCAGCTTGGTGCCAAACACCGGGGAGCTGTTTTTT
TRBV11-1	TRBJ1-1	.	.	CASSSRNSGRTEAFF	TGTGCCAGCAGCTCACGAAACTCAGGGAGAACTGAAGCTTTCTTT
TRBV4-2	TRBJ2-7	TRBD2	.	CASSQEGTSGISYEQYF	TGTGCCAGCAGCCAAGAAGGTACTAGCGGGATCTCCTACGAGCAGTACTTC
TRBV7-2	TRBJ2-2	.	.	CASSRDSPGVTGELFF	TGTGCCAGCAGCCGGGACTCCCCCGGGGTGACCGGGGAGCTGTTTTTT
TRBV7-9	TRBJ1-1	.	.	CASSLIRTEAFF	TGTGCCAGCAGCTTAATCCGCACTGAAGCTTTCTTT
TRBV7-3	TRBJ2-2	.	once	CASSVLTGELFF	TGTGCCAGCAGCGTATTGACCGGGGAGCTGTTTTTT
TRBV28	TRBJ1-1	.	.	CASKNGDTMNTEAFF	TGTGCCAGCAAAAATGGGGACACTATGAACACTGAAGCTTTCTTT
TRBV7-3	TRBJ2-2	TRBD1	.	CASSLLGQANTGELFF	TGTGCCAGCAGCTTATTAGGACAGGCGAACACCGGGGAGCTGTTTTTT
TRBV5-1	TRBJ2-7	.	.	CASSFEGTPDYEQYF	TGCGCCAGCAGCTTCGAAGGGACTCCTGACTACGAGCAGTACTTC
TRBV25-1	TRBJ2-5	.	.	CASSGDRWASRETQYF	TGTGCCAGCAGTGGCGATCGTTGGGCTTCGAGGGAGACCCAGTACTTC
TRBV18	TRBJ1-2	.	.	CASSQDSSVAYNYGYTF	TGTGCCAGCTCCCAGGACAGTTCGGTCGCCTATAACTATGGCTACACCTTC
TRBV30	TRBJ1-5	.	.	CAWSVPGRETQHF	TGTGCCTGGAGTGTACCAGGGCGGGAGACCCAGCATTTT
TRBV28	TRBJ2-2	.	once	CASSLSAYFTGGELFF	TGTGCCAGCAGTTTAAGCGCATATTTCACCGGCGGGGAGCTGTTTTTT
TRBV7-2	TRBJ1-1	.	.	CASSLGGSTTEAFF	TGTGCCAGCAGCTTAGGTGGGTCGACAACTGAAGCTTTCTTT
TRBV28	TRBJ1-5	TRBD1	once	CASRDRRFPSNQPQHF	TGTGCCAGCCGGGACAGGAGATTTCCTAGCAATCAGCCCCAGCATTTT
TRBV6-1	TRBJ1-5	.	.	CASRPDGSNQPQHF	TGTGCCAGCAGGCCGGACGGATCGAATCAGCCCCAGCATTTT
TRBV5-1	TRBJ2-1	.	.	CASSLVGNDEQFF	TGCGCCAGCAGCTTGGTTGGGAACGATGAGCAGTTCTTC
TRBV5-1	TRBJ2-7	.	.	CASSPGVGESEQYF	TGCGCCAGCAGCCCGGGGGTAGGGGAAAGCGAGCAGTACTTC
TRBV7-3	TRBJ2-1	TRBD2	.	CASSLDGLAANEQFF	TGTGCCAGCAGCCTTGATGGACTAGCGGCCAATGAGCAGTTCTTC
TRBV5-4	TRBJ2-5	.	.	CASSRRVRANRGFQETQYF	TGTGCCAGCAGCCGAAGGGTGCGGGCCAACCGGGGTTTCCAAGAGACCCAGTACTTC
TRBV28	TRBJ2-2	.	.	CASSFSPGGTGELFF	TGTGCCAGCAGTTTTAGTCCCGGCGGTACCGGGGAGCTGTTTTTT
TRBV20-1	TRBJ2-1	.	.	CRGRSYNEQFF	TGCAGGGGGAGATCCTACAATGAGCAGTTCTTC
TRBV7-2	TRBJ1-3	.	.	CASSLAGQGNTIYF	TGTGCCAGCAGCTTAGCAGGGCAGGGAAACACCATATATTTT
TRBV4-1	TRBJ2-5	.	.	CASSHVRTQETQYF	TGCGCCAGCAGCCATGTCCGGACCCAAGAGACCCAGTACTTC
TRBV27	TRBJ1-6	.	once	CASSPWDVRNSPLHF	TGTGCCAGCAGTCCCTGGGACGTTCGTAATTCACCCCTCCACTTT
TRBV6-5	TRBJ2-7	TRBD1	.	CASSYSIRGQGAEQYF	TGTGCCAGCAGTTACTCGATCCGAGGACAGGGGGCCGAGCAGTACTTC
TRBV28	TRBJ2-5	.	.	CASSLEAGTQYF	TGTGCCAGCAGTTTAGAAGCCGGGACCCAGTACTTC
TRBV25-1	TRBJ1-2	.	.	CATTQGGAYGYTF	TGTGCCACAACACAGGGAGGGGCCTATGGCTACACCTTC
TRBV6-5	TRBJ2-4	.	.	CASSYLGWQAVNIQYF	TGTGCCAGCAGTTACTTGGGGTGGCAGGCCGTCAACATTCAGTACTTC
TRBV30	TRBJ2-7	TRBD1	once	CAWSVVGQGTYEQYF	TGTGCCTGGAGTGTCGTCGGACAGGGAACCTACGAGCAGTACTTC
TRBV12-2	TRBJ2-7	.	.	CASRLKPNTLLRRGRSYEQYF	TGTGCAAGTCGCTTAAAACCCAACACTCTACTGCGGAGGGGTCGCTCCTACGAGCAGTACTTC
TRBV5-1	TRBJ2-5	.	.	CASSPGASEETQYF	TGCGCCAGCAGCCCCGGGGCTAGTGAGGAGACCCAGTACTTC
TRBV5-6	TRBJ2-7	.	.	CASSSRQWAPIYEQYF	TGTGCCAGCAGCAGTCGACAGTGGGCCCCCATCTACGAGCAGTACTTC
TRBV9	TRBJ2-1	TRBD2	.	CASSVTSGNNEQFF	TGTGCCAGCAGCGTCACTAGCGGGAACAATGAGCAGTTCTTC